The next 2 T cell receptor beta chains were all read from a single sample in a study of spatial heterogeneity in lung cancer. Time point here: blood taken at disease recurrence. Sequencing of whole RNA from tumor, nontumor lung or frozen PBMC involved no sorting. TCRdb reanalysed the 5' RACE reads using MiXCR and keeps one entry per CDR3 protein. The sample includes under 10,000 distinct CDR3 sequences, approximately 3.5% of them seen just once. The material was PBMCs, obtained at recurrence. The source of these receptors is a female donor with early-stage non-small cell lung cancer.

On this clonotype: This beta chain appears as a stray read in a library generated for alpha chains; its size is not informative. The chain joins TRBV5-1 to TRBJ2-5; perhaps TRBD1 as D (6 bases). V shed 1 base and J shed 5 bases, with 15 bases lying between them. The CDR3 has 15 residues. Germline CDR1 and CDR2: SGHRS and YFSETQ. The CDR3 DNA follows: TGCGCCAGCAGCTTGTCAACAGGGAAGGTGGAGACCCAGTACTTC. This gives the protein CASSLSTGKVETQYF.

This clonotype was seen ten or more times. Since the library was made to target alpha chains, this beta chain is a stray read and its abundance is not meaningful. This chain joins TRBV10-3 and TRBJ2-1, with TRBD2 matching 9 bases. This CDR3 region has 13 residues. The ends lost 4 bases at V and 10 bases at J; junction bases unmatched: 5. Germline CDR1 ENHRY, CDR2 SYGVKD. In DNA form, the CDR3 reads TGTGCCATCAGTGGGACTAGCGATGGCGAGCAGTTCTTC. Amino acids: CAISGTSDGEQFF.